The rows below give T cell receptor beta chains drawn from one sample of a study of beta chain features in type 1 diabetes. Assay: immunoSEQ multiplex PCR; the TCRdb copy retains only in-frame clones and omits some. The sample includes roughly 300,000 clones, roughly 15% seen only once; the top ten take approximately 7%. Sequencing was carried out using central memory CD4+ T cells from blood. Receptors originate from a man younger than 45 in good health. The CDR3 runs from the conserved cysteine through the conserved F or W. Fields, in order: V gene, J gene, CDR3 protein.

v_gene: TRBV14
j_gene: TRBJ1-2
CDR3aa: CASSQVDKTNYGYTF

v_gene: TRBV7-3
j_gene: TRBJ2-1
CDR3aa: CASSLLAEGVNEQFF

v_gene: TRBV5-1
j_gene: TRBJ2-5
CDR3aa: CASSLLPPGLAKIQETQYF

v_gene: TRBV5-4
j_gene: TRBJ1-2
CDR3aa: CASSLDRTSYNYGYTF

v_gene: TRBV6-5
j_gene: TRBJ2-1
CDR3aa: CASCVGYNEQFF

v_gene: TRBV27
j_gene: TRBJ1-1
CDR3aa: CASRDRVSSQAFF

v_gene: TRBV5-4
j_gene: TRBJ1-1
CDR3aa: CASSSEVGRNTEAFF

v_gene: TRBV4-1
j_gene: TRBJ2-5
CDR3aa: CASSQAPPFPLETQYF

v_gene: TRBV7-8
j_gene: TRBJ2-5
CDR3aa: CASSLSGDPGETQYF

v_gene: TRBV2
j_gene: TRBJ1-1
CDR3aa: CASSEVGGQAEAFF

v_gene: TRBV30
j_gene: TRBJ1-1
CDR3aa: CAWRLTGTVNTEAFF

v_gene: TRBV20-1
j_gene: TRBJ2-5
CDR3aa: CSATTGGQYF

v_gene: TRBV5-8
j_gene: TRBJ2-5
CDR3aa: CASSLEGQGRVQETQYF

v_gene: TRBV5-1
j_gene: TRBJ1-3
CDR3aa: CASSLVGGTGNTIYF

v_gene: TRBV7-2
j_gene: TRBJ2-1
CDR3aa: CASSPRPGTVGEFF

v_gene: TRBV19
j_gene: TRBJ2-6
CDR3aa: CASSTGANVLTF

v_gene: TRBV6-1
j_gene: TRBJ1-2
CDR3aa: CASTAFEGYTF

v_gene: TRBV19
j_gene: TRBJ2-6
CDR3aa: CASSKRQGAPPGANVLTF

v_gene: TRBV5-6
j_gene: TRBJ1-5
CDR3aa: CASSQGTTPGQPQHF

v_gene: TRBV18
j_gene: TRBJ1-2
CDR3aa: CASSPAGDKGYTF

v_gene: TRBV5-1
j_gene: TRBJ2-7
CDR3aa: CASSLDAYEQYF

v_gene: TRBV7-2
j_gene: TRBJ1-1
CDR3aa: CASSSLRLTEAFF

v_gene: TRBV6-4
j_gene: TRBJ2-3
CDR3aa: CASSARGGGHTQYF